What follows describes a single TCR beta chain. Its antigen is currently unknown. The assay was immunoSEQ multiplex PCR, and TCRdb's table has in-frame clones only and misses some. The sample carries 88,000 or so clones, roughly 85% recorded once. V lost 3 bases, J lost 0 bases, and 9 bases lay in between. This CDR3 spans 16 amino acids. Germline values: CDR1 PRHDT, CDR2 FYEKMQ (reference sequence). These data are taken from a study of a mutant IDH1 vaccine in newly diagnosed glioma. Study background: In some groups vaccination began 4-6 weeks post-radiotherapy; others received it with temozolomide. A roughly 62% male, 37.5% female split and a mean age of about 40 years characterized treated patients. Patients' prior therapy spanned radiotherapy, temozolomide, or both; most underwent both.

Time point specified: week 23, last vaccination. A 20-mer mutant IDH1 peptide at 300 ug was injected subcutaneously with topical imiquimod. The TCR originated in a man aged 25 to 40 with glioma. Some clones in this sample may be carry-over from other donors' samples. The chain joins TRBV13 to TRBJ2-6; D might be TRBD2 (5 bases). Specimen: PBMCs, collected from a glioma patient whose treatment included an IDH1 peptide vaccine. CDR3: CASSFYTSSGANVLTF. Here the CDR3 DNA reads TGTGCCAGCAGCTTTTACACTAGCTCTGGGGCCAACGTCCTGACTTTC.